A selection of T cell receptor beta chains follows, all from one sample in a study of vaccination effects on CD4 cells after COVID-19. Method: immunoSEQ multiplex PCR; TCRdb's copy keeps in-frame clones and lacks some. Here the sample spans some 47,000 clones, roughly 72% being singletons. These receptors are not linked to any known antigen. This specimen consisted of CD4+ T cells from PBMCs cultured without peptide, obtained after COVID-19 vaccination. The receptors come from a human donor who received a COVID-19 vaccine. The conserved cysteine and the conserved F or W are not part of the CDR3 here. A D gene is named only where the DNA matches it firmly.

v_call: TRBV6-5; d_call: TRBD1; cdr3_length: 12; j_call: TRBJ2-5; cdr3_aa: ASSRRQGQETQY
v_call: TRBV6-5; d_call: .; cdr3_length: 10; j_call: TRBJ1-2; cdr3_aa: ASSTPSYGYT
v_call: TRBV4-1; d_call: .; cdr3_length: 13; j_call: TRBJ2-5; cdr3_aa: ASSQDPWMGETQY
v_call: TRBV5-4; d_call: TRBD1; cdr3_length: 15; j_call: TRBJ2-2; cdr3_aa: ASSLHGTGQNTGELF
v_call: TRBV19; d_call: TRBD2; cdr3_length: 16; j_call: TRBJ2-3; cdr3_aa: ASSTKGGGGAGGDTQY
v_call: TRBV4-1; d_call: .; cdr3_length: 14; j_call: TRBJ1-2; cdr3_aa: ASSQQLRTPLEGYT
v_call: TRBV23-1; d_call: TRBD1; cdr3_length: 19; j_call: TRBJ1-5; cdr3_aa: ASSQSLPPRDRGHGNQPQH
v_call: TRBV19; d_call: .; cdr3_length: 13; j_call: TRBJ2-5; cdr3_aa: ASSIGDRGGETQY
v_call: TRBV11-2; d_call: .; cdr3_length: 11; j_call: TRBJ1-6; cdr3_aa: ASSLGRVSPLH
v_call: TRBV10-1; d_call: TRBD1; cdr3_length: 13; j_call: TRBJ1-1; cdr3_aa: ASSPRQGLWTEAF
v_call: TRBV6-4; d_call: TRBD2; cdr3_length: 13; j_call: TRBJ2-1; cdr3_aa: ASRPIAGGGNEQF
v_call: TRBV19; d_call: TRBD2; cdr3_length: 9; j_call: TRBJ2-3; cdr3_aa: ASTGTSGEK
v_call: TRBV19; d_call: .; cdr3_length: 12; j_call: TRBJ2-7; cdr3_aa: ASSTAGSGYEQY
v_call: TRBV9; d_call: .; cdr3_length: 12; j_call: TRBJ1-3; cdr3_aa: ASSVRSSGNTIY
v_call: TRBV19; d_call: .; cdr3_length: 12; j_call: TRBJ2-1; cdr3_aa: ASSTLGGVNEQF
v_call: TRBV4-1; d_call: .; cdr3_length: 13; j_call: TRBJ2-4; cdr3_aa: ASSQGRIAKNIQY
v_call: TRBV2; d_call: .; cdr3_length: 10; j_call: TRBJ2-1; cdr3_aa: ASSEAQGRQF
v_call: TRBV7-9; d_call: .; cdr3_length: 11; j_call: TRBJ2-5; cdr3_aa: ASSPLQQETQY
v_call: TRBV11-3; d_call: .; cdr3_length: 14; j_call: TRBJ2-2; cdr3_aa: ASSLAGTSNTGELF
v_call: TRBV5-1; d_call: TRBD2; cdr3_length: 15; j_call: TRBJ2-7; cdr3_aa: ASNRRSLAGDPYEQY
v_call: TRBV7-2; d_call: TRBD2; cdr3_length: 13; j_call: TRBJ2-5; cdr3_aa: ASSPLAGGQETQY
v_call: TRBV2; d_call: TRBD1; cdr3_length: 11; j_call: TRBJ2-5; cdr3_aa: ASIKTGAETQY
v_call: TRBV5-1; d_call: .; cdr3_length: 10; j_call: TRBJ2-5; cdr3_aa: ASSEVQETQY